One sample yielded the 13 T cell receptor beta chains listed below, sequenced in a study of blood T cell repertoires in COVID-19. Profiled with immunoSEQ multiplex PCR; TCRdb holds only in-frame clones, not every one. The sample has around 230,000 clones, approximately 78% seen once. The sample was PBMCs or T cells enriched from blood (not recorded which). Receptors originate from a man aged 35 to 55 who had recovered from COVID-19.

The chain uses TRBV18 and TRBJ2-3; D unclear. The V gene's germline CDR1 is KGHSH and CDR2 LQKENI. CDR3 length: 16 amino acids. Trimming pared 0 bases from V and 0 bases from J, leaving 10 bases between. Written as DNA, the CDR3 is TGTGCCAGCTCACCACCGATAACAGCTAGCACAGATACGCAGTATTTT. Protein product: CASSPPITASTDTQYF. Using reference TRBV18 and TRBJ2-3 for the parts outside the CDR3, the full variable domain is NAGVMQNPRHLVRRRGQEARLRCSPMKGHSHVYWYRQLPEEGLKFMVYLQKENIIDESGMPKERFSAEFPKEGPSILRIQQVVRGDSAAYFCASSPPITASTDTQYFGPGTRLTVL.

The chain links TRBV10-3 to TRBJ2-1; D remains unclear. Germline CDR1 is ENHRY and CDR2 is SYGVKD. The CDR3 consists of 12 residues. V was pared by 5 bases and J by 6 bases, with 8 bases between. CDR3 loop: CAISSLSNEQFF. The CDR3 nucleotides read TGTGCCATCAGTTCTCTGAGCAATGAGCAGTTCTTC.

This clone was seen a single time. CDR3 coding DNA: TGTGCCAGCAGTTTGAGTTCGGGACAGGGGTTCACAGATACGCAGTATTTT. Protein sequence: CASSLSSGQGFTDTQYF. This chain uses TRBV27 with TRBJ2-3, with 10 bases fitting TRBD1. The trim removed 3 bases at V and 2 bases at J, leaving 8 bases unmatched. The CDR3 runs to 17 residues. From germline, CDR1 is MNHEY and CDR2 SMNVEV (reference sequence).

This clone appeared many times. The rearrangement uses TRBV2 and TRBJ2-1; 14 positions match TRBD2. With 7 bases clipped from V and 10 bases from J, the junction kept 6 bases outside the gene matches. This CDR3 region has 14 residues. CDR1 and CDR2 from the germline V gene are SNHLY and FYNNEI. CDR3 region: CASTGTSGRGEQFF. The CDR3 bases are TGTGCCAGCACCGGGACTAGCGGGAGAGGGGAGCAGTTCTTC.

This chain joins TRBV4-2 and TRBJ2-7; maybe TRBD2 (5 bases). From germline, CDR1 is LGHNA and CDR2 YNFKEQ. CDR3 length: 16 amino acids. V dropped 0 bases and J dropped 6 bases, with 18 bases sitting between them. The CDR3 protein is CASSQEKGGPTGEQYF. For the CDR3, the DNA is TGTGCCAGCAGCCAAGAAAAGGGCGGGCCCACGGGCGAGCAGTACTTC.

The chain recombines TRBV19 with TRBJ1-1; D call uncertain. The CDR3 sequence is 13 residues long. Trimming took 5 bases from V and 5 from J, leaving 12 bases between them. From germline, CDR1 is LNHDA and CDR2 SQIVND (reference sequence). The chain's CDR3 is CASSLGGRTEAFF. In DNA form, the CDR3 reads TGTGCCAGTAGTTTAGGCGGGAGAACTGAAGCTTTCTTT.

This chain links TRBV12-3 or TRBV12-4 with TRBJ1-1; D ambiguous. Trimming stripped 5 bases from V and 2 bases from J, with 9 bases between. The CDR3 is 13 amino acids. The CDR3 coding sequence is TGTGCCAGCAGTCGACTATATAACACTGAAGCTTTCTTT. This encodes CASSRLYNTEAFF.

With regard to this clone: This sample also contains other DNA sequences that code for the same CDR3. The chain has TRBV24-1 and TRBJ1-2, with TRBD1 as a possible D gene (5 bases). V lost 0 bases and J 2 bases, leaving 6 bases between the germline ends. The CDR3 is 14 residues long. CDR1 and CDR2 (germline): KGHDR, SFDVKD. This CDR3 is CATSDLDRNYGYTF. DNA of the CDR3: TGTGCCACCAGTGATTTGGACAGAAACTATGGCTACACCTTC.

This sequence joins TRBV18 and TRBJ1-3; a weak D match, TRBD1 (5 bases). Trimming took off 5 bases at V and 4 bases at J, with 12 bases between the two ends. This CDR3 contains 14 residues. Germline V lookup: CDR1 KGHSH, CDR2 LQKENI. The CDR3 coding sequence is TGTGCCAGCTCAGTGGTCGACAGAGGAAACACCATATATTTT. Protein: CASSVVDRGNTIYF. Using reference TRBV18 and TRBJ1-3 for the parts outside the CDR3, the full variable domain is NAGVMQNPRHLVRRRGQEARLRCSPMKGHSHVYWYRQLPEEGLKFMVYLQKENIIDESGMPKERFSAEFPKEGPSILRIQQVVRGDSAAYFCASSVVDRGNTIYFGEGSWLTVV.

This clone was found a few times. The chain links TRBV7-3 to TRBJ1-5; 7 positions match TRBD1. The CDR3 has 16 amino acids. Trimming cost V 0 bases and J 4 bases; bases outside gene matches: 6. Germline CDR1 and CDR2: SGHTA and FQGTGA. This CDR3 is CASSLTGQKPNQPQHF. CDR3 bases: TGTGCCAGCAGCTTAACGGGACAGAAGCCGAATCAGCCCCAGCATTTT.

There are a few counts of this clone. The chain combines TRBV4-1 with TRBJ2-7, with D tentatively TRBD1 (6 bases). The CDR3 has 15 residues. CDR1 and CDR2 (germline): MGHRA, YSYEKL. Trimming shortened V by 0 bases and J by 3 bases, and 12 bases separated the two germline ends. CDR3 sequence reads: CASSQDNRVYYEQYF. DNA of the CDR3: TGCGCCAGCAGCCAAGATAACAGGGTTTACTACGAGCAGTACTTC.

This clone occurred once. CDR3 amino acids: CASSRWSGGMVGYTF. The CDR3 bases are TGTGCCAGCAGCCGGTGGTCAGGGGGCATGGTGGGCTACACCTTC. J is TRBJ1-2 and V is TRBV5-6, with TRBD1 identical over 8 bases. Looked up from germline, CDR1 is SGHDT and CDR2 is YYEEEE. The CDR3 is made up of 15 amino acids. V trimming: 4 bases; J trimming: 8 bases; junction bases outside the gene matches: 13. Variable domain in full (rest from reference TRBV5-6 and TRBJ1-2): DAGVTQSPTHLIKTRGQQVTLRCSPKSGHDTVSWYQQALGQGPQFIFQYYEEEERQRGNFPDRFSGHQFPNYSSELNVNALLLGDSALYLCASSRWSGGMVGYTFGSGTRLTVV.

This chain links TRBV11-3 with TRBJ2-1; 7 nucleotides agree with TRBD2. V shed 4 bases, J shed 3 bases, and the junction held 3 bases outside the gene matches. Germline loops: CDR1 SGHNT, CDR2 YENEEA. This CDR3 has 14 amino acids. For the CDR3, the DNA is TGTGCCAGCAGCTGGGGGGACTACTACAATGAGCAGTTCTTC. Translating gives CASSWGDYYNEQFF.